This T cell receptor (beta chain) was recorded in a study of T cell changes during pregnancy in multiple sclerosis. The CDR3 length is 15 residues. Germline-derived CDR1 and CDR2 are SEHNR and FQNEAQ (reference sequence). V was trimmed by 1 base and J by 3 bases, leaving 13 bases between them. Assay: immunoSEQ multiplex PCR; the TCRdb copy retains only in-frame clones and omits some. The sample has some 21,000 clones; 85% to 90% are singletons. Here the sequenced sample was CD8+ T cells from peripheral blood mononuclear cells, taken in the second trimester of pregnancy. The receptor was derived from a female donor in good health, enrolled as a control in a pregnancy study. This sequence joins TRBV7-9 and TRBJ2-7; tentative D call: TRBD1 (7 bases). In DNA, the CDR3 is TGTGCCAGCAGCTTAGGGCAGGGGGACTTCTACGAGCAGTACTTC. Translation: CASSLGQGDFYEQYF.